These T cell receptor beta chains were read from a single sample in a study of beta chain features in type 1 diabetes. Only in-frame clones appear in the TCRdb table, and some are missing; sequencing was by immunoSEQ multiplex PCR. The sample comprises around 600,000 clones, around an eighth of which are singletons, and 0.09% to 0.15% rests with the top ten. What was sequenced was naive CD4+ T cells from blood. All receptors derive from a man aged 25-40 years with type 1 diabetes. Both conserved end residues are part of each CDR3. Fields, in order: CDR3 length, V gene, CDR3 protein.

14,TRBV29-1,CSVGESGLGDTQYF
15,TRBV6-5,CASSYSRRFSYEQYF
14,TRBV4-3,CASSQDPSINTQYF
16,TRBV19,CASTRVGVSGANVLTF
15,TRBV4-3,CASSFQGHSDAGYTF
14,TRBV6-6,CASRRDPGGETQYF
17,TRBV19,CASSPVWTTGTGEGYTF
12,TRBV4-2,CASGSVADTQYF
16,TRBV5-6,CASTPIGSGGQETQYF
14,TRBV25-1,CASSAIRSTYEQYF
14,TRBV5-1,CASSLKESYNEQFF
15,TRBV9,CASSVAGQGVDTQYF
15,TRBV30,CAWSVPGVIRGGYTF
13,TRBV6-5,CASSYSVGETQYF
17,TRBV4-1,CASSQDNGAGYNSPLHF
15,TRBV9,CASSVAATANYGYTF
15,TRBV9,CASSQTSGTHNEQFF
17,TRBV4-3,CASSQGEPQSFGNTIYF
15,TRBV6-5,CASSYSTEFPYEQYF